In its sample, the clone carrying this T cell receptor beta chain was seen many times. Its antigen is undetermined. With 2 bases removed from V and 3 bases from J, the gap between germline ends came to 12 bases. This CDR3 contains 15 residues. CDR1 is MNHEY, CDR2 SVGAGI, per germline. The record originates from a study of T-cell reconstitution after alpha-beta-depleted transplantation in children. Findings and limits, study-wide: From newly produced T cells came most of the T-cell counts and diversity one year after transplant. Surviving recipient T cells and thymic progenitors underlay high day-60 TCRbeta diversity in some patients. Roughly two months post-transplant, alpha-beta T cells reportedly originated from several hundred graft clones that had expanded.

During its preparation, the TCRbeta library received unique molecular identifiers. TCRdb called the PCR reads again in MiXCR, with one record for every CDR3 protein. The sample lists 490,000 or so distinct CDR3 sequences, over 9.5% seen once, with about 2.1% in the top ten. This rearrangement joins TRBV6-5 to TRBJ2-3; D gene ambiguous. This TCR was recovered from a child between 2 and 9 years old with inherited bone marrow failure, due to receive a stem cell transplant. The sample in question was PBMCs, obtained before TCRalphabeta/CD19-depleted stem cell transplant. The chain's CDR3 is CASSYLSPRTDTQYF. Here the CDR3 DNA reads TGTGCCAGCAGTTACCTAAGCCCCAGAACAGATACGCAGTATTTT.